This T cell receptor beta chain comes out of a study of OX40 agonist ivuxolimab in advanced cancers. Study-level background: Every 2 weeks, patients received ivuxolimab intravenously, dosed at 0.01 to 10 mg/kg.

Method: immunoSEQ multiplex PCR; TCRdb's copy keeps in-frame clones and lacks some. Here the sample spans around 67,000 clones, 65% to 90% being singletons. Remarks on this clone: Its antigen is still unknown.

Study-level results: Patients who responded partially at 0.1-3.0 mg/kg showed clonal expansion ranking among the lowest.

The sequencing here drew on CD4+ or CD8+ T cells sorted from blood, taken in a trial of the OX40 agonist ivuxolimab. The TCR originated in an adult with an advanced solid tumor such as melanoma, head and neck, liver or kidney cancer.

In nucleotides, the CDR3 is TGCGCCAGCAGTCCGTTATCAGGGGGACAGCATCATTTT. It yields the protein CASSPLSGGQHHF. The rearrangement links TRBV10-2 to TRBJ1-5; 7 bases are shared with TRBD1. The germline V gene encodes CDR1 WSHSY and CDR2 SAAADI. This CDR3 has 13 residues. J lost 16 bases, V lost 5 bases, and 14 bases had no gene match.